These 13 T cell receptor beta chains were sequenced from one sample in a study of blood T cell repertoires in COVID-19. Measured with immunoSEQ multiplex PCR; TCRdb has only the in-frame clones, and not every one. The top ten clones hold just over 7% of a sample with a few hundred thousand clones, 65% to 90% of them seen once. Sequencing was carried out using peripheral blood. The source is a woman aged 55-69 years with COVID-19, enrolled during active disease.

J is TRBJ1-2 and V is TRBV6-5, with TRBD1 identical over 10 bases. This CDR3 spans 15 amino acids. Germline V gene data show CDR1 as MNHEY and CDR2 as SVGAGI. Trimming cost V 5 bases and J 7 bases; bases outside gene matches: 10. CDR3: CASSMVGQGSVGYTF. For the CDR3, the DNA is TGTGCCAGCAGTATGGTGGGACAGGGGTCCGTTGGCTACACCTTC.

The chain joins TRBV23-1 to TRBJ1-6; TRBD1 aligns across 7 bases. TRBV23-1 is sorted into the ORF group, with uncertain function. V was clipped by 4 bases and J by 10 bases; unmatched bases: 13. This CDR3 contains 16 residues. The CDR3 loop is CASSRRTGVLGSPLHF. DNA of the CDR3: TGCGCCAGCAGTCGCCGCACAGGGGTGTTGGGGTCACCCCTCCACTTT.

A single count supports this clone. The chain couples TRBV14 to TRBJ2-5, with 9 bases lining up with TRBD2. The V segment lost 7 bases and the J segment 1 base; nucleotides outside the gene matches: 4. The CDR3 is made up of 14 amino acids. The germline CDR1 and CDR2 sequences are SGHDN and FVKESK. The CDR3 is CASKKRGAQETQYF. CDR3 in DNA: TGTGCCAGCAAAAAGCGGGGGGCCCAAGAGACCCAGTACTTC.

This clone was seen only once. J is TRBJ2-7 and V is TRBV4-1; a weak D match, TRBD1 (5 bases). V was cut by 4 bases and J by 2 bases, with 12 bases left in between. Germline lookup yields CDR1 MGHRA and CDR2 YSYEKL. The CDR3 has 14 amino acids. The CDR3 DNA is TGCGCCAGCAGCCGTAGGGGTTTAGCCTACGAGCAGTACTTC. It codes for CASSRRGLAYEQYF.

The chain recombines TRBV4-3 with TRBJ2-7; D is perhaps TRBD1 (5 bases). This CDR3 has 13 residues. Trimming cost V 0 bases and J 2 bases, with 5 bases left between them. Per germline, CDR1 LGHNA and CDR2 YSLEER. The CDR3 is CASSQDRAYEQYF. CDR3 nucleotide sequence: TGCGCCAGCAGCCAAGACAGGGCCTACGAGCAGTACTTC.

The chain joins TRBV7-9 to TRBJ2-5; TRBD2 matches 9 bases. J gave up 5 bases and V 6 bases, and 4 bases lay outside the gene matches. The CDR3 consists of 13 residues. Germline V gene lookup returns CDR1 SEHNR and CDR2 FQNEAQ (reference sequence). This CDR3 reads CASSAGGMETQYF. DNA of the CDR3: TGTGCCAGCAGTGCGGGGGGGATGGAGACCCAGTACTTC.

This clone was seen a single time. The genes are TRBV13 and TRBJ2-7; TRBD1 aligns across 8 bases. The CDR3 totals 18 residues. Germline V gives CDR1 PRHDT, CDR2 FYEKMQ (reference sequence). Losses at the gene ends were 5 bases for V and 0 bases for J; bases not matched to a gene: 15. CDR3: CASSPNDPGQGVSYEQYF. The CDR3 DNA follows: TGTGCCAGCAGCCCAAATGATCCCGGACAGGGAGTCTCCTACGAGCAGTACTTC.

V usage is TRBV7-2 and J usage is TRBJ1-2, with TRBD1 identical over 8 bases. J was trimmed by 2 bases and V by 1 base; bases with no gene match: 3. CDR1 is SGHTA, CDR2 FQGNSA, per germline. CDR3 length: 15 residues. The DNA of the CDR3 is TGTGCCAGCAGCTTAGATCCAGGGGGCAACTATGGCTACACCTTC. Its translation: CASSLDPGGNYGYTF.

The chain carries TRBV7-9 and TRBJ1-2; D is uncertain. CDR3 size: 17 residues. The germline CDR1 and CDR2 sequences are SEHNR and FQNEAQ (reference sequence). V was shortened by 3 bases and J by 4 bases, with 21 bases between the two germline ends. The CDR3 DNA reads TGTGCCAGCAGCTTCACCACCAGCCGTACAGTTTCCTATGGCTACACCTTC. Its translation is CASSFTTSRTVSYGYTF.

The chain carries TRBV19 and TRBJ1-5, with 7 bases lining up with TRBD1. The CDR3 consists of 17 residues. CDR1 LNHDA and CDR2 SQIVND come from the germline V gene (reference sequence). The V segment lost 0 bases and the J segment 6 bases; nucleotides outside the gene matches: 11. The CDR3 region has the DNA TGTGCCAGTAGTATAGACGCCCCAGGGGGGATCTTTCAGCCCCAGCATTTT. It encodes CASSIDAPGGIFQPQHF.

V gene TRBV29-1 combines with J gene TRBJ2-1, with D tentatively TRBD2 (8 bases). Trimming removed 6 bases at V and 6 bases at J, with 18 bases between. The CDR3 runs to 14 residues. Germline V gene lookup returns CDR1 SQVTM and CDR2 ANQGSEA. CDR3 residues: CSVLLAEGANEQFF. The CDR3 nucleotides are TGCAGCGTCCTACTAGCGGAGGGGGCCAATGAGCAGTTCTTC.

The chain's CDR3 is CASSPGTSGAARDTQYF. In DNA, the CDR3 is TGTGCCAGCAGCCCAGGGACTAGCGGGGCGGCCCGGGATACGCAGTATTTT. This chain uses TRBV5-8 with TRBJ2-3; 13 bases match TRBD2. The J segment lost 6 bases and the V segment lost 4 bases, leaving 11 bases of the junction unmatched. The CDR3 extends over 17 amino acids. Germline V gene data show CDR1 as SGHTS and CDR2 as YDEGEE.

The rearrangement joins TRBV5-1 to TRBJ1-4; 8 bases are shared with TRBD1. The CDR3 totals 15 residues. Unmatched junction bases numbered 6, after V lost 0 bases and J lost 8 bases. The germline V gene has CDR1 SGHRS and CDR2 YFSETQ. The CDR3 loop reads CASSLAQGGNEKLFF. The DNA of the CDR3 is TGCGCCAGCAGCTTGGCACAGGGGGGTAACGAAAAACTGTTTTTT. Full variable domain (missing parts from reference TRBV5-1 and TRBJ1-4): KAGVTQTPRYLIKTRGQQVTLSCSPISGHRSVSWYQQTPGQGLQFLFEYFSETQRNKGNFPGRFSGRQFSNSRSEMNVSTLELGDSALYLCASSLAQGGNEKLFFGSGTQLSVL.